The rows below give T cell receptor beta chains drawn from one sample of a study of blood T cell repertoires in COVID-19. Generated by immunoSEQ multiplex PCR, the TCRdb table keeps only in-frame clones and is missing some. The sample has about 110,000 clones, less than 90% seen once. Sequenced: peripheral blood. These TCRs come from a man in his fifties or sixties with acute or convalescent COVID-19. The CDR3 runs from the conserved cysteine through the conserved F or W. Each record gives: clone size, V gene, J gene, CDR3 length, CDR3 protein. Clone size, where shown, is once, few, many, or a class for clones that have expanded.

abundance: few; v_gene: TRBV19; j_gene: TRBJ2-1; len: 16; CDR3aa: CASSMGRVGTYNEQFF
abundance: NA; v_gene: TRBV29-1; j_gene: TRBJ1-2; len: 12; CDR3aa: CSVEQGIYGYTF
abundance: NA; v_gene: TRBV18; j_gene: TRBJ1-5; len: 15; CDR3aa: CASSPVQDTNQPQHF
abundance: NA; v_gene: TRBV11-3; j_gene: TRBJ2-5; len: 16; CDR3aa: CASSLVGSGPQGTQYF
abundance: NA; v_gene: TRBV9; j_gene: TRBJ2-7; len: 18; CDR3aa: CASSVGRGGGAFQNEQYF
abundance: once; v_gene: TRBV28; j_gene: TRBJ2-1; len: 13; CDR3aa: CSYGTANYNEQFF
abundance: NA; v_gene: TRBV13; j_gene: TRBJ2-7; len: 14; CDR3aa: CASSLGHPSYEQYF
abundance: NA; v_gene: TRBV28; j_gene: TRBJ2-1; len: 15; CDR3aa: CASSPPGQNYNEQFF
abundance: NA; v_gene: TRBV19; j_gene: TRBJ2-7; len: 13; CDR3aa: CASSRQGAYEQYF
abundance: NA; v_gene: TRBV29-1; j_gene: TRBJ1-2; len: 11; CDR3aa: CSVGEPYGYTF
abundance: once; v_gene: TRBV19; j_gene: TRBJ1-5; len: 16; CDR3aa: CASSHRTVKFDGPQHF
abundance: NA; v_gene: TRBV19; j_gene: TRBJ1-3; len: 15; CDR3aa: CASSIQAGPGNTIYF
abundance: NA; v_gene: TRBV4-1; j_gene: TRBJ2-7; len: 20; CDR3aa: CASSPPGPGLAGSSSYEQYF
abundance: few; v_gene: TRBV28; j_gene: TRBJ1-5; len: 12; CDR3aa: CASTRRNQPQHF
abundance: NA; v_gene: TRBV5-1; j_gene: TRBJ2-5; len: 14; CDR3aa: CASSSGQGVETQYF
abundance: once; v_gene: TRBV11-3; j_gene: TRBJ2-1; len: 16; CDR3aa: CASSLPSGRANNEQFF
abundance: NA; v_gene: TRBV19; j_gene: TRBJ1-2; len: 15; CDR3aa: CASSRKGVQSYGYTF
abundance: NA; v_gene: TRBV30; j_gene: TRBJ1-2; len: 13; CDR3aa: CAWRGARGYGYTF
abundance: NA; v_gene: TRBV10-3; j_gene: TRBJ2-7; len: 14; CDR3aa: CAISEDRGAGEQYF
abundance: once; v_gene: TRBV27; j_gene: TRBJ1-2; len: 13; CDR3aa: CASRPGGTYGYTF
abundance: once; v_gene: TRBV7-6; j_gene: TRBJ2-3; len: 16; CDR3aa: CASSLASGTGPDTQYF
abundance: NA; v_gene: TRBV6-5; j_gene: TRBJ1-4; len: 15; CDR3aa: CASSSAQGAGEKLFF
abundance: NA; v_gene: TRBV2; j_gene: TRBJ2-1; len: 17; CDR3aa: CASSEAGQSGFYNEQFF
abundance: NA; v_gene: TRBV7-6; j_gene: TRBJ2-1; len: 15; CDR3aa: CASSSLAGLANEQFF
abundance: NA; v_gene: TRBV28; j_gene: TRBJ1-1; len: 15; CDR3aa: CASDPNEGRTTEAFF
abundance: NA; v_gene: TRBV28; j_gene: TRBJ1-1; len: 16; CDR3aa: CATGGGGARSNTEAFF
abundance: NA; v_gene: TRBV28; j_gene: TRBJ2-3; len: 16; CDR3aa: CASSSPPSESVGTQYF
abundance: NA; v_gene: TRBV7-6; j_gene: TRBJ2-5; len: 15; CDR3aa: CASSFRVRPQETQYF
abundance: NA; v_gene: TRBV30; j_gene: TRBJ1-2; len: 15; CDR3aa: CAWSVPHRGVDGYTF
abundance: NA; v_gene: TRBV6-5; j_gene: TRBJ1-2; len: 13; CDR3aa: CASSPEENYGYTF
abundance: NA; v_gene: TRBV7-9; j_gene: TRBJ2-1; len: 13; CDR3aa: CASRSAGGNEQFF
abundance: NA; v_gene: TRBV19; j_gene: TRBJ1-4; len: 19; CDR3aa: CASSIFWTGTDATNEKLFF
abundance: NA; v_gene: TRBV3-1/TRBV3-2; j_gene: TRBJ1-5; len: 18; CDR3aa: CASSQRGGGDYSNQPQHF
abundance: NA; v_gene: TRBV9; j_gene: TRBJ2-3; len: 16; CDR3aa: CASSVSAGASTDTQYF
abundance: once; v_gene: TRBV7-7; j_gene: TRBJ2-5; len: 13; CDR3aa: CASSAYRAETQYF
abundance: NA; v_gene: TRBV7-8; j_gene: TRBJ2-7; len: 16; CDR3aa: CASSLRYSGSSYEQYF
abundance: NA; v_gene: TRBV28; j_gene: TRBJ2-1; len: 14; CDR3aa: CASSGLAGGKSRFF
abundance: NA; v_gene: TRBV6-5; j_gene: TRBJ2-1; len: 14; CDR3aa: CASSSRGLAGEQFF
abundance: once; v_gene: TRBV2; j_gene: TRBJ2-1; len: 14; CDR3aa: CASSQMGQGNEQFF
abundance: NA; v_gene: TRBV5-8; j_gene: TRBJ2-1; len: 14; CDR3aa: CASSFGRGYNEQFF
abundance: NA; v_gene: TRBV5-4; j_gene: TRBJ2-3; len: 14; CDR3aa: CASSHSGRADTQYF
abundance: NA; v_gene: TRBV19; j_gene: TRBJ2-1; len: 15; CDR3aa: CASSIDHSDYNEQFF
abundance: few; v_gene: TRBV5-4; j_gene: TRBJ1-3; len: 16; CDR3aa: CASSPGGGRSGNTIYF